The 29 T cell receptor beta chains below were found in one sample sequenced in a study of CD8 T cells in Susac syndrome. Random hexamers were used to reverse transcribe roughly 0.45 to 1 ug of RNA. MiXCR was run by TCRdb on the immunoSEQ multiplex PCR reads, yielding one entry per CDR3 protein. This table has hundreds of thousands of distinct CDR3 sequences, about 95% appearing once. Input material: CD4+ T cells from PBMCs. These receptor sequences come from a human donor with multiple sclerosis.

The chain employs TRBV29-1 and TRBJ1-2, with a tentative D call TRBD1 (5 bases). The CDR3 totals 14 residues. Germline CDR1 reads SQVTM; CDR2 reads ANQGSEA. Between the trimmed V and J ends, which lost 0 bases and 8 bases, there was a span of 16 bases. Written as DNA, the CDR3 is TGCAGCGTTGAAGAAGTTGGGGGAAACTCGGGCTACACCTTC. This sequence encodes CSVEEVGGNSGYTF.

This clonotype was seen just once. The chain links TRBV2 to TRBJ1-2; 10 bases line up with TRBD1. J was trimmed by 7 bases and V by 5 bases; bases with no gene match: 10. Germline CDR1 reads SNHLY; CDR2 reads FYNNEI. This CDR3 has 15 amino acids. This chain's CDR3 is CASSPPGQGYGGYTF. The CDR3 DNA sequence: TGTGCCAGCAGTCCGCCGGGACAGGGGTACGGTGGCTACACCTTC.

The chain links TRBV20-1 to TRBJ2-3; D possibly corresponds to TRBD2 (6 bases). Trimming left V 1 base short and J 6 bases short, with 8 bases between. The V gene's germline CDR1 is DFQATT and CDR2 SNEGSKA (reference sequence). This CDR3 is built from 12 residues. The CDR3 spells CSARAGVDTQYF. The CDR3 DNA reads as TGCAGTGCTAGAGCGGGGGTTGATACGCAGTATTTT.

V is TRBV5-1 and J is TRBJ1-1; TRBD1 matches at 7 bases. CDR1 is SGHRS and CDR2 is YFSETQ in the germline V gene. CDR3 length: 14 amino acids. After removal of 4 bases from V and 4 bases from J, the junction contained 7 bases not matched to a gene. The CDR3 loop reads CASSLVPGGTEAFF. The DNA of the CDR3 is TGCGCCAGCAGCCTCGTACCAGGGGGCACTGAAGCTTTCTTT. Full variable domain (outside the CDR3, taken from reference TRBV5-1 and TRBJ1-1): KAGVTQTPRYLIKTRGQQVTLSCSPISGHRSVSWYQQTPGQGLQFLFEYFSETQRNKGNFPGRFSGRQFSNSRSEMNVSTLELGDSALYLCASSLVPGGTEAFFGQGTRLTVV.

The chain joins TRBV7-9 to TRBJ1-6; TRBD1 agrees at 10 bases. The CDR3 totals 16 residues. Trimming cost V 5 bases and J 7 bases; bases outside gene matches: 8. CDR1 is SEHNR, CDR2 FQNEAQ, per germline (reference sequence). The CDR3 DNA follows: TGTGCCAGCAGCGATTCCGACAGGGGGCGAAATTCACCCCTCCACTTT. Translating it yields CASSDSDRGRNSPLHF.

The J gene is TRBJ1-1, the V gene TRBV18, with 7 bases that match TRBD1. Germline CDR1 reads KGHSH; CDR2 reads LQKENI. The ends lost 0 bases at V and 1 base at J; junction bases unmatched: 5. The CDR3 has 16 residues. CDR3 sequence: CASSPPTGWENTEAFF. CDR3 in DNA: TGTGCCAGCTCACCACCGACAGGGTGGGAGAACACTGAAGCTTTCTTT.

This clonotype was seen only once. In DNA form, the CDR3 reads TGCAGTGCTAGAGCCCTAGCGCGCACAGATACGCAGTATTTT. It is translated as CSARALARTDTQYF. The chain carries TRBV20-1 and TRBJ2-3; perhaps TRBD2 as D (6 bases). The germline V gene encodes CDR1 DFQATT and CDR2 SNEGSKA (reference sequence). CDR3 length: 14 residues. The ends were cut back, 1 base at V and 1 base at J, with 9 bases in the middle.

The chain uses TRBV9 and TRBJ2-7; 10 nucleotides match TRBD1. The V and J ends lost 4 bases and 4 bases, in that order; junction bases with no gene match: 5. The CDR3 is made up of 14 amino acids. CDR1 is SGDLS, CDR2 YYNGEE, per germline. The DNA of the CDR3 is TGTGCCAGCAGCCACCGGGACAGGGGTTACGAGCAGTACTTC. It specifies CASSHRDRGYEQYF.

This sequence joins TRBV7-9 and TRBJ1-1; 8 nucleotides align to TRBD1. Germline CDR1 and CDR2: SEHNR and FQNEAQ (reference sequence). The CDR3 extends over 13 amino acids. J lost 2 bases, V lost 4 bases, and 0 bases had no gene match. CDR3 DNA sequence: TGTGCCAGCAGCTCAGGGGGCAACACTGAAGCTTTCTTT. It specifies CASSSGGNTEAFF.

The V and J genes are TRBV6-5 and TRBJ1-1, with D perhaps TRBD1 (5 bases). V was pared by 0 bases and J by 6 bases, with 14 bases between. Germline V lookup: CDR1 MNHEY, CDR2 SVGAGI. CDR3 length: 15 amino acids. The chain's CDR3 is CASSYSGQGISEAFF. DNA of the CDR3: TGTGCCAGCAGTTACTCGGGGCAGGGAATTTCTGAAGCTTTCTTT.

This clonotype was seen once. CDR3 sequence: CSVTGTGGSYEQYF. The CDR3 DNA is TGCAGCGTAACCGGGACAGGGGGTTCCTACGAGCAGTACTTC. The chain employs TRBV29-1 and TRBJ2-7; TRBD1 matches at 11 bases. The CDR3 consists of 14 residues. Trimming removed 6 bases from V and 1 base from J; junction bases left unmatched: 5. Germline assignment: CDR1 SQVTM and CDR2 ANQGSEA.

The CDR3 bases are TGTGCCAGCAGCCAAGCGACGGCTGATGAAGCTTTCTTT. Its protein product is CASSQATADEAFF. The chain is built from TRBV3-1 and TRBJ1-1, with D uncertain. The CDR3 extends over 13 amino acids. CDR1 is LGHDT and CDR2 is YNNKEL in the germline V gene (reference sequence). V gave up 1 base and J gave up 7 bases, with 10 bases separating them.

This chain joins TRBV6-6 and TRBJ1-5; D perhaps matches TRBD1 (6 bases). The CDR3 has 16 amino acids. Germline CDR1 is MNHNY and CDR2 is SVGAGI (reference sequence). V gave up 6 bases and J gave up 6 bases, with 21 bases separating them. CDR3 sequence reads: CASSGVMRGTGQPQHF. The CDR3 region has the DNA TGTGCCAGCAGCGGAGTAATGAGGGGGACGGGTCAGCCCCAGCATTTT.

This chain joins TRBV5-1 and TRBJ2-2, with D unclear. In germline, CDR1 is SGHRS, CDR2 YFSETQ. V lost 0 bases, J lost 1 base, and 7 bases lay in between. The CDR3 has 15 amino acids. The CDR3 sequence is CASSLGAQNTGELFF. The DNA for the CDR3 is TGCGCCAGCAGCTTGGGGGCACAGAACACCGGGGAGCTGTTTTTT.

This clonotype was seen only a few times. CDR3 coding DNA: TGTGCCAGCAGCCTATCCGGTATGGGCTACACCTTC. Residues: CASSLSGMGYTF. The chain links TRBV7-2 to TRBJ1-2; D not resolved. Germline V CDR1 and CDR2: SGHTA, FQGNSA. V was shortened by 5 bases and J by 8 bases, with 12 bases between the two germline ends. The CDR3 spans 12 residues.

V usage is TRBV5-1 and J usage is TRBJ2-3; 9 nucleotides line up with TRBD1. Germline CDR1 reads SGHRS; CDR2 reads YFSETQ. The CDR3 has 16 residues. V lost 4 bases and J lost 3; bases outside the gene matches: 9. The CDR3, as DNA: TGCGCCAGCAGCCTAACAGGGGGCGCGGGGACAGATACGCAGTATTTT. This codes for CASSLTGGAGTDTQYF.

V is TRBV7-2 and J is TRBJ2-7; the match to TRBD1 covers 9 bases. Germline CDR1 and CDR2: SGHTA and FQGNSA. CDR3 length: 16 amino acids. The V and J ends lost 5 bases and 4 bases, in that order; junction bases with no gene match: 12. As DNA, the CDR3 is TGTGCCAGCAGCCCACCCGGGACAGGGTTCCCTTACGAGCAGTACTTC. Translating gives CASSPPGTGFPYEQYF.

The chain combines TRBV2 with TRBJ2-1; TRBD2 matches at 8 bases. The CDR3 length is 15 residues. CDR1 is SNHLY and CDR2 is FYNNEI in the germline V gene. The V and J ends lost 3 bases and 4 bases, in that order; junction bases with no gene match: 5. The CDR3 nucleotides are TGTGCCAGCAGTGATGACAGCGGGAGATACAATGAGCAGTTCTTC. This translates into CASSDDSGRYNEQFF.

In DNA, the CDR3 is TGTGCCAGCAGCTCCAGGGCTAATGAGCAGTTCTTC. It is translated as CASSSRANEQFF. The V gene is TRBV11-1, the J gene TRBJ2-1, with D perhaps TRBD1 (5 bases). The CDR3 consists of 12 residues. Trimming took off 4 bases at V and 7 bases at J, with 8 bases between the two ends. The V gene's germline CDR1 is SGHAT and CDR2 FQDESV (reference sequence).

The chain has TRBV20-1 and TRBJ2-7, with 7 bases identical to TRBD2. Germline values: CDR1 DFQATT, CDR2 SNEGSKA (reference sequence). The CDR3 is 12 amino acids. V shed 5 bases, J shed 3 bases, and the junction held 4 bases outside the gene matches. The CDR3 bases are TGCAGTGCTGGGGGGGTTAGCTACGAGCAGTACTTC. It translates to CSAGGVSYEQYF.

The CDR3 reads CSASTDRASMKTQYF. CDR3 coding DNA: TGCAGTGCTAGCACTGATCGGGCTAGCATGAAGACCCAGTACTTC. J is TRBJ2-5 and V is TRBV20-1, with D perhaps matching TRBD2 (5 bases). Between the trimmed V and J ends, which lost 3 bases and 6 bases, there was a span of 20 bases. Looked up from germline, CDR1 is DFQATT and CDR2 is SNEGSKA (reference sequence). This CDR3 contains 15 residues.

V and J are TRBV23-1 and TRBJ2-2; 12 positions match TRBD1. TRBV23-1 is an open reading frame, and its role is uncertain. This CDR3 has 13 residues. With 11 bases clipped from V and 9 bases from J, the junction kept 7 bases outside the gene matches. The chain's CDR3 is CAYHGTGGWELFF. CDR3 coding DNA: TGCGCCTACCACGGGACAGGGGGCTGGGAGCTGTTTTTT.

This clonotype was observed a few times. This chain joins TRBV15 and TRBJ1-3, with 8 bases matching TRBD1. The junction had 3 bases not matched to a gene; V was cut back by 1 base and J by 4 bases. The germline V gene has CDR1 LNHNV and CDR2 YYDKDF (reference sequence). CDR3 size: 15 residues. This CDR3 is CATSRGTGTGNTIYF. CDR3 nucleotide sequence: TGTGCCACCAGCAGAGGGACAGGGACCGGAAACACCATATATTTT.

This clonotype was seen once. The chain combines TRBV20-1 with TRBJ2-5; D is tentatively TRBD1 or TRBD2 (5 bases each). The CDR3 is made up of 13 amino acids. V was shortened by 3 bases and J by 3 bases, with 11 bases between the two germline ends. Germline V gene lookup returns CDR1 DFQATT and CDR2 SNEGSKA (reference sequence). The CDR3, as DNA: TGCAGTGCTAGGAGGGGAGCGGAAGAGACCCAGTACTTC. Amino acids: CSARRGAEETQYF.

The rearrangement joins TRBV7-2 to TRBJ1-2, with D hard to call. The germline V gene has CDR1 SGHTA and CDR2 FQGNSA. Deletions cut 5 bases from V and 4 bases from J, with 11 bases between. This CDR3 spans 13 amino acids. The CDR3 DNA follows: TGTGCCAGCAGCCCGCTTGGAGCCTATGGCTACACCTTC. Translated: CASSPLGAYGYTF.

This clonotype was counted a single time. The V call is TRBV2, the J call TRBJ2-1; unclear D gene. The CDR3 is 13 amino acids. V lost 5 bases and J 3 bases, leaving 8 bases between the germline ends. Per the germline V gene, CDR1 is SNHLY and CDR2 is FYNNEI. CDR3 region: CASSLYVYNEQFF. The CDR3 DNA is TGTGCCAGCAGTCTCTATGTCTACAATGAGCAGTTCTTC.

The gene calls are TRBV19 and TRBJ2-4; D might be TRBD2 (6 bases). The germline CDR1 and CDR2 sequences are LNHDA and SQIVND (reference sequence). V lost 8 bases and J 1 base, leaving 15 bases between the germline ends. This CDR3 region has 15 residues. The CDR3 region is CASGDWTFAKNIQYF. The CDR3 bases are TGTGCCAGTGGGGACTGGACGTTCGCCAAAAACATTCAGTACTTC. The complete variable domain, with remaining parts taken from reference TRBV19 and TRBJ2-4, reads DGGITQSPKYLFRKEGQNVTLSCEQNLNHDAMYWYRQDPGQGLRLIYYSQIVNDFQKGDIAEGYSVSREKKESFPLTVTSAQKNPTAFYLCASGDWTFAKNIQYFGAGTRLSVL.

This clonotype showed up just once. This rearrangement joins TRBV20-1 to TRBJ2-7; 10 bases map to TRBD2. Germline CDR1 is DFQATT and CDR2 is SNEGSKA (reference sequence). The junction had 8 bases not matched to a gene; V was cut back by 5 bases and J by 4 bases. CDR3 length: 14 residues. The CDR3 DNA reads as TGCAGTGCTCACTGGGCTAGCGGGGGTTACGAGCAGTACTTC. The encoded protein is CSAHWASGGYEQYF.

The V and J genes are TRBV20-1 and TRBJ1-2; D is perhaps TRBD1 (6 bases). Germline lookup yields CDR1 DFQATT and CDR2 SNEGSKA (reference sequence). V was clipped by 6 bases and J by 8 bases, with 16 bases between them. This CDR3 is 12 amino acids long. CDR3 in amino acids: CSAGDILRGYTF. CDR3 DNA sequence: TGCAGTGCGGGGGACATCTTGAGGGGCTACACCTTC.